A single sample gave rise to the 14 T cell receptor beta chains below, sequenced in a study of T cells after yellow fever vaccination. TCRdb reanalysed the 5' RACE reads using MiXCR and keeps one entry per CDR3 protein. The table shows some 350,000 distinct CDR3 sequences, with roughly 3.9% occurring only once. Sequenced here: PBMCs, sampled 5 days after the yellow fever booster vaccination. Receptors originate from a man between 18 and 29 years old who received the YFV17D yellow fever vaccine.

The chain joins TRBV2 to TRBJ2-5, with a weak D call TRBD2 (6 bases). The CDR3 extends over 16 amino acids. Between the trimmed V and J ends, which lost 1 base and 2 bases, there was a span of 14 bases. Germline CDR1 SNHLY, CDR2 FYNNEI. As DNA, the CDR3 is TGTGCCAGCAGTGAAGGGTGGGGGGAAATACAAGAGACCCAGTACTTC. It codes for CASSEGWGEIQETQYF.

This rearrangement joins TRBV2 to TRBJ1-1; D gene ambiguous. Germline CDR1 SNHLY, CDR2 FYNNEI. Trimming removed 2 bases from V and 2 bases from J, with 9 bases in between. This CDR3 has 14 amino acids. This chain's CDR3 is CASSEKVRNTEAFF. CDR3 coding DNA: TGTGCCAGCAGTGAAAAAGTCCGAAACACTGAAGCTTTCTTT.

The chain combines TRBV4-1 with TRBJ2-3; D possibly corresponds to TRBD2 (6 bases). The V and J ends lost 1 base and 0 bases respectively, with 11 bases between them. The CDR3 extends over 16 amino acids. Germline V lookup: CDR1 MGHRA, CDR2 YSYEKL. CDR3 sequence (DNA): TGCGCCAGCAGCCAAGCGGGGGACTCCAGCACAGATACGCAGTATTTT. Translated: CASSQAGDSSTDTQYF.

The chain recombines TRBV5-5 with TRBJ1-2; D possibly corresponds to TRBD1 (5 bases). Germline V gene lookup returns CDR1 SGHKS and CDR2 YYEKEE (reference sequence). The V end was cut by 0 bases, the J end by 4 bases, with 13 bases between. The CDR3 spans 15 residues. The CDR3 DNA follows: TGTGCCAGCAGCTTGGGATGGGGGGAGATCTATGGCTACACCTTC. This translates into CASSLGWGEIYGYTF. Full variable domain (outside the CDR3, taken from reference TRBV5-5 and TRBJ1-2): DAGVTQSPTHLIKTRGQQVTLRCSPISGHKSVSWYQQVLGQGPQFIFQYYEKEERGRGNFPDRFSARQFPNYSSELNVNALLLGDSALYLCASSLGWGEIYGYTFGSGTRLTVV.

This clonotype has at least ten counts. The CDR3 is CSVELTDYEQYF. In DNA form, the CDR3 reads TGCAGCGTTGAGTTGACGGACTACGAGCAGTACTTC. The J gene is TRBJ2-7, the V gene TRBV29-1; D remains unclear. Germline V gene sequence: CDR1 SQVTM, CDR2 ANQGSEA. With 3 bases removed from V and 3 bases from J, the gap between germline ends came to 9 bases. This CDR3 has 12 residues.

The CDR3 sequence: CSAKQGNTEAFF. The CDR3 DNA follows: TGCAGTGCTAAACAGGGGAACACTGAAGCTTTCTTT. The chain recombines TRBV20-1 with TRBJ1-1, with D possibly matching TRBD1 (6 bases). CDR3 length: 12 residues. V lost 4 bases to trimming and J lost 1 base, with 7 bases between them. CDR1 DFQATT and CDR2 SNEGSKA come from the germline V gene (reference sequence).

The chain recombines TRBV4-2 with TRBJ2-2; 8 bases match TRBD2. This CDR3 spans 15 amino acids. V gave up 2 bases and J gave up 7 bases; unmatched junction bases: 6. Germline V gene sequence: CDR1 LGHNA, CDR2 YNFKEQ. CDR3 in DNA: TGTGCCAGCAGCCAACGAGCGGGGGTTTTCGGGGAGCTGTTTTTT. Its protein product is CASSQRAGVFGELFF.

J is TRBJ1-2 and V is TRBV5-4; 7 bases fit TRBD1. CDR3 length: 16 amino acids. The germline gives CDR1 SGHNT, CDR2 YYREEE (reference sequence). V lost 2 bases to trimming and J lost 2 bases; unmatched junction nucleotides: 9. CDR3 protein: CASSLKAGTANYGYTF. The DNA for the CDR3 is TGTGCCAGCAGCTTAAAAGCCGGGACAGCCAACTATGGCTACACCTTC.

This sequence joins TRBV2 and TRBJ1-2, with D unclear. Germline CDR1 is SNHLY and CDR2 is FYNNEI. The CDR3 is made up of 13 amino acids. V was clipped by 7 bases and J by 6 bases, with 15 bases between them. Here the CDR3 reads CASTGGLLDGYTF. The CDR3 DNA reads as TGTGCCAGCACCGGAGGGCTCCTAGATGGCTACACCTTC.

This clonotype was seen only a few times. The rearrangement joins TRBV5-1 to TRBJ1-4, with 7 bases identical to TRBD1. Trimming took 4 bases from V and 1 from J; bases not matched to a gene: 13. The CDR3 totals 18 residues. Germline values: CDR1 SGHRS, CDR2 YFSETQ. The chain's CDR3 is CASSLPSGTALTNEKLFF. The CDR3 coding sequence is TGCGCCAGCAGCCTCCCATCCGGGACAGCCCTAACTAATGAAAAACTGTTTTTT.

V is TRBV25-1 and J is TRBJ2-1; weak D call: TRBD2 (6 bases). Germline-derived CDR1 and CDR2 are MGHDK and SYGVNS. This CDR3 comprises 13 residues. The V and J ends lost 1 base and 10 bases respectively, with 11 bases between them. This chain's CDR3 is CASSEWGRGEQFF. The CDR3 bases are TGTGCCAGCAGTGAATGGGGTCGGGGGGAGCAGTTCTTC.

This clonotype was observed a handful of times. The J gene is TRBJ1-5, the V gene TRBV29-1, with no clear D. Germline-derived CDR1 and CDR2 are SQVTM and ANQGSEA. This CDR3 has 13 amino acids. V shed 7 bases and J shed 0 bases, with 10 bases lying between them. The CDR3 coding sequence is TGCAGCGCAGCAGAGAATAGCAATCAGCCCCAGCATTTT. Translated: CSAAENSNQPQHF.

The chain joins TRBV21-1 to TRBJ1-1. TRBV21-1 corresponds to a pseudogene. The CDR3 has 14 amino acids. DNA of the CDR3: TGTGTCCCTCTTCTAGACACGGCGAACACTGAAGCTTTCTTT. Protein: CVPLLDTANTEAFF.

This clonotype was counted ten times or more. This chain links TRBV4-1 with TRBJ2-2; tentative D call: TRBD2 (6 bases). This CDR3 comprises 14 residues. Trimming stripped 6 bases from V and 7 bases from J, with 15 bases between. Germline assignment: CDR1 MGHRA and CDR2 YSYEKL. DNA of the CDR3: TGCGCCAGCAGACGACTAGGCGGAGGCGGGGAGCTGTTTTTT. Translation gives CASRRLGGGGELFF.